The 32 T cell receptor beta chains given below trace back to one sample, sequenced in a study of T cells in Graves' hyperthyroidism and ophthalmopathy. RNA transcripts gave rise to amplified TCR beta CDR3 regions. TCR CDR3 underwent first-round RT-PCR with the HTBI primer set. One entry per CDR3 protein, called by TCRdb with MiXCR from the multiplex PCR reads. The data show approximately 600,000 distinct CDR3 sequences, roughly 20% seen once. Sequenced: blood. The origin of the receptors is a young man with Graves' ophthalmopathy.

This clonotype occurred many times. The V and J genes are TRBV18 and TRBJ1-1; no definite D call. Germline CDR1 KGHSH, CDR2 LQKENI. Trimming cost V 2 bases and J 4 bases, with 8 bases left between them. The CDR3 has 13 residues. In DNA form, the CDR3 reads TGTGCCAGCTCACCAGTTGGAAGCACTGAAGCTTTCTTT. The encoded protein is CASSPVGSTEAFF.

In this sample, this clonotype turned up a few times. The J gene is TRBJ1-4, the V gene TRBV12-3 or TRBV12-4, with D possibly matching TRBD1 (5 bases). V was cut by 3 bases and J by 2 bases, with 13 bases left in between. The CDR3 runs 16 residues. CDR3 loop: CASSFSGRSTNEKLFF. The CDR3 DNA reads TGTGCCAGCAGTTTCTCAGGGAGATCGACTAATGAAAAACTGTTTTTT.

A few counts support this clonotype. The rearrangement uses TRBV28 and TRBJ1-1; D unresolved. CDR3 length equals 15 residues. Trimming took off 6 bases at V and 0 bases at J, with 14 bases between the two ends. Germline V gene data show CDR1 as MDHEN and CDR2 as SYDVKM. This CDR3 reads CASSSETAMNTEAFF. In DNA form, the CDR3 reads TGTGCCAGCAGCTCGGAGACGGCCATGAACACTGAAGCTTTCTTT.

This clonotype showed up just once. The DNA for the CDR3 is TGTGCCAGCAGTTACTTGGGGTCTAACTATGGCTACACCTTC. It yields the protein CASSYLGSNYGYTF. The chain carries TRBV6-9 and TRBJ1-2; D uncertain. Germline V gives CDR1 MNHGY, CDR2 SVAAGI. V was clipped by 3 bases and J by 0 bases, with 8 bases between them. The CDR3 length is 14 residues.

V usage is TRBV20-1 and J usage is TRBJ1-4; 9 bases agree with TRBD1. V dropped 2 bases and J dropped 7; count of bases not matched to a gene: 8. The CDR3 loop spans 15 amino acids. Germline V lookup: CDR1 DFQATT, CDR2 SNEGSKA (reference sequence). The chain's CDR3 is CSARYSGTGPEKLFF. The CDR3 DNA reads TGCAGTGCTAGATACTCCGGGACAGGGCCTGAAAAACTGTTTTTT.

V and J are TRBV12-5 and TRBJ1-5; 7 bases are shared with TRBD1. The ends lost 6 bases at V and 8 bases at J; junction bases unmatched: 19. Germline V gene sequence: CDR1 LGHNT, CDR2 FRNRAP. The CDR3 extends over 17 amino acids. This CDR3 reads CASGGPGRGTAIEPQHF. The CDR3 bases are TGTGCTAGTGGGGGCCCGGGCAGGGGGACCGCAATTGAGCCCCAGCATTTT.

This clonotype was seen many times. The chain links TRBV3-1 to TRBJ2-5, with unresolved D. This CDR3 has 16 amino acids. The V and J ends lost 5 bases and 2 bases respectively, with 18 bases between them. Germline V lookup: CDR1 LGHDT, CDR2 YNNKEL (reference sequence). The CDR3 bases are TGTGCCAGCAGCTTAATCATCGGCAGCTTACAAGAGACCCAGTACTTC. Amino acids: CASSLIIGSLQETQYF.

This clonotype was seen repeatedly, ten times or more. CDR3 in amino acids: CASRDAKANTEAFF. CDR3 DNA sequence: TGTGCCAGCAGGGACGCGAAAGCAAACACTGAAGCTTTCTTT. The chain joins TRBV6-1 to TRBJ1-1; D gene uncertain. V lost 6 bases, J lost 2 bases, and 13 bases lay in between. This CDR3 region has 14 residues. Germline CDR1 and CDR2: MNHNS and SASEGT.

This clonotype was counted many times. V usage is TRBV3-1 and J usage is TRBJ2-1, with 11 positions matching TRBD2. This CDR3 has 15 residues. V lost 3 bases and J lost 4; bases outside the gene matches: 2. CDR1 LGHDT and CDR2 YNNKEL come from the germline V gene (reference sequence). CDR3 region: CASSQRLAGYNEQFF. CDR3 sequence (DNA): TGTGCCAGCAGCCAGCGACTAGCGGGATACAATGAGCAGTTCTTC.

Many counts were recorded for this clonotype. The rearrangement uses TRBV2 and TRBJ2-1, with TRBD1 identical over 8 bases. V lost 5 bases and J lost 7; bases outside the gene matches: 16. CDR1 is SNHLY and CDR2 is FYNNEI in the germline V gene. CDR3 size: 17 residues. CDR3 amino acids: CASSPPQGVTRRNEQFF. CDR3 nucleotide sequence: TGTGCCAGCAGTCCTCCACAGGGGGTGACTAGGAGGAATGAGCAGTTCTTC.

The V call is TRBV15, the J call TRBJ2-7; the match to TRBD2 covers 7 bases. The CDR3 has 16 amino acids. Losses at the gene ends were 5 bases for V and 5 bases for J; bases not matched to a gene: 15. CDR1 and CDR2 from the germline V gene are LNHNV and YYDKDF (reference sequence). The DNA of the CDR3 is TGTGCCACCAGCGAAGACTTGACTAGCCGGTCCCACGAGCAGTACTTC. This sequence encodes CATSEDLTSRSHEQYF.

The rearrangement links TRBV28 to TRBJ2-7, with D hard to call. The CDR3 sequence is 17 residues long. Trimming took off 6 bases at V and 3 bases at J, with 24 bases between the two ends. The germline V gene encodes CDR1 MDHEN and CDR2 SYDVKM. The CDR3 DNA sequence: TGTGCCAGCAGCAATATTGAGTTGGCGTTTGGGGACTACGAGCAGTACTTC. It translates to CASSNIELAFGDYEQYF.

This clonotype has at least ten counts. This chain links TRBV2 with TRBJ2-3; TRBD1 matches at 7 bases. This CDR3 region has 16 residues. Losses at the gene ends were 5 bases for V and 0 bases for J; bases not matched to a gene: 8. Germline assignment: CDR1 SNHLY and CDR2 FYNNEI. CDR3 loop: CASSPGTDRSTDTQYF. CDR3 coding DNA: TGTGCCAGCAGTCCCGGGACAGACCGAAGCACAGATACGCAGTATTTT.

This clonotype was recorded a few times. In DNA, the CDR3 is TGTGCCAGCAGCTTAGTCGACACAACCTTTACTGGGGGGACCCAGTACTTC. Encoded protein: CASSLVDTTFTGGTQYF. The J gene is TRBJ2-5, the V gene TRBV7-2; TRBD1 or TRBD2 may be the D gene (5 bases each). There are 17 residues in the CDR3. In germline, CDR1 is SGHTA, CDR2 FQGNSA. V lost 1 base and J 7 bases, leaving 22 bases between the germline ends.

This clonotype was recorded at least ten times. The chain joins TRBV7-2 to TRBJ2-7, with 8 positions matching TRBD2. Germline CDR1 reads SGHTA; CDR2 reads FQGNSA. V was pared by 1 base and J by 5 bases, with 10 bases of the junction left unmatched. This CDR3 contains 16 residues. The CDR3 nucleotides are TGTGCCAGCAGCTTAGTACTCGCGGGAGGTCCCCACGAGCAGTACTTC. This codes for CASSLVLAGGPHEQYF.

This clonotype has a handful of counts. This chain links TRBV11-2 with TRBJ2-3; 7 bases are shared with TRBD2. V gave up 3 bases and J gave up 4 bases; unmatched junction bases: 13. CDR1 SGHAT and CDR2 FQNNGV come from the germline V gene. The CDR3 is made up of 17 amino acids. Here the CDR3 DNA reads TGTGCCAGCAGCTTCCGGGCTAGCGGAGGGAAAGCAGATACGCAGTATTTT. Amino acid sequence: CASSFRASGGKADTQYF.

The genes are TRBV2 and TRBJ1-1; the D gene is possibly TRBD1 (6 bases). The germline V gene has CDR1 SNHLY and CDR2 FYNNEI. CDR3 length: 13 residues. V was clipped by 7 bases and J by 1 base, with 10 bases between them. The CDR3 sequence is CASTGTPNTEAFF. The CDR3 coding sequence is TGTGCCAGCACCGGGACACCGAACACTGAAGCTTTCTTT.

The sample holds a few counts of this clonotype. This sequence joins TRBV20-1 and TRBJ1-2, with 7 bases matching TRBD1. Germline CDR1 and CDR2: DFQATT and SNEGSKA (reference sequence). The CDR3 is made up of 14 amino acids. Here the CDR3 DNA reads TGCGCGTCTCAACCAAGGGTAACAGGGGAGAGCTACACCTTC. Translation gives CASQPRVTGESYTF.

This clonotype has a count of ten or more. This chain connects TRBV12-3 or TRBV12-4 to TRBJ2-3; D possibly corresponds to TRBD2 (5 bases). Trimming stripped 5 bases from V and 8 bases from J, with 23 bases between. The CDR3 spans 16 residues. CDR3 in amino acids: CASSPQVRLGEGTQYF. Written as DNA, the CDR3 is TGTGCCAGCAGTCCTCAGGTCAGGCTAGGAGAGGGTACGCAGTATTTT.

V usage is TRBV4-2 and J usage is TRBJ1-4; D ambiguous. With 8 bases removed from V and 7 bases from J, the gap between germline ends came to 17 bases. Germline loops: CDR1 LGHNA, CDR2 YNFKEQ. This CDR3 contains 14 residues. The CDR3 loop reads CASRPTSRSEKLFF. The DNA of the CDR3 is TGTGCCAGCCGTCCGACGTCGAGAAGTGAAAAACTGTTTTTT.

Many counts were recorded for this clonotype. This chain uses TRBV28 with TRBJ2-7; a weak D match, TRBD2 (6 bases). This CDR3 has 13 amino acids. Germline V gene lookup returns CDR1 MDHEN and CDR2 SYDVKM. V lost 6 bases to trimming and J lost 4 bases, with 13 bases between them. CDR3 amino acids: CASRSPGVYEQYF. CDR3 in DNA: TGTGCCAGCAGATCGCCGGGGGTTTACGAGCAGTACTTC.

The CDR3 DNA sequence: TGTGCCAGCAGTTTAATTTCTCTTTTTGGAGGGAGACAGACAACTAGCACAGATACGCAGTATTTT. It specifies CASSLISLFGGRQTTSTDTQYF. The chain links TRBV27 to TRBJ2-3; perhaps TRBD2 as D (6 bases). The CDR3 runs 22 residues. CDR1 is MNHEY, CDR2 SMNVEV, per germline (reference sequence). V lost 2 bases and J 0 bases, leaving 30 bases between the germline ends.

V usage is TRBV27 and J usage is TRBJ1-1; the D is unclear. Germline lookup yields CDR1 MNHEY and CDR2 SMNVEV (reference sequence). CDR3 size: 14 residues. The germline V and J ends were trimmed by 1 base and 3 bases, with 9 bases remaining between them. Here the CDR3 DNA reads TGTGCCAGCAGTTTATTCGGGGTGTACACTGAAGCTTTCTTT. Its protein is CASSLFGVYTEAFF.

This clonotype was counted only a few times. V gene TRBV6-1 combines with J gene TRBJ2-2; D may correspond to TRBD1 or TRBD2 (5 bases each). The CDR3 sequence is 16 residues long. Trimming removed 6 bases from V and 4 bases from J, with 18 bases in between. Germline-derived CDR1 and CDR2 are MNHNS and SASEGT. CDR3: CASSLRGSLATGELFF. The DNA for the CDR3 is TGTGCCAGCAGCTTGAGGGGTTCCCTCGCCACCGGGGAGCTGTTTTTT.

In the case of this clonotype: The junction departs from germline at one end; a sequencing error may be responsible. The gene calls are TRBV28 and TRBJ1-3, with D perhaps TRBD1 (6 bases). CDR3 length: 19 amino acids. Germline-derived CDR1 and CDR2 are MDHEN and SYDVKM. The DNA of the CDR3 is TGTGCCAGCAGTACAAGGGACATCCTAGAAGAGAGTCCTGGAAATACCATATATTTT. This gives the protein CASSTRDILEESPGNTIYF.

This clonotype was seen only a few times. The chain uses TRBV7-9 and TRBJ2-5; the D gene is possibly TRBD2 (6 bases). Per germline, CDR1 SEHNR and CDR2 FQNEAQ (reference sequence). CDR3 size: 13 residues. Deletions cut 6 bases from V and 4 bases from J, with 12 bases between. The CDR3 bases are TGTGCCAGCAGGGAAGGCGGGGCAGAGACCCAGTACTTC. Translation gives CASREGGAETQYF.

In regard to this clonotype: A read error may produce the germline difference seen at one junction end. This rearrangement joins TRBV13 to TRBJ2-3, with 9 bases identical to TRBD2. Germline V lookup: CDR1 PRHDT, CDR2 FYEKMQ (reference sequence). CDR3 length: 16 residues. The CDR3 coding sequence is TGTGCCAGCAGCATTCTTAGCGGGAGAGTCACAGGTACGCAGTATTTT. This translates into CASSILSGRVTGTQYF.

The sample holds many counts of this clonotype. The chain recombines TRBV7-9 with TRBJ2-5, with TRBD2 as a possible D gene (5 bases). Trimming cost V 1 base and J 5 bases, with 14 bases left between them. Per the germline V gene, CDR1 is SEHNR and CDR2 is FQNEAQ (reference sequence). The length of the CDR3 is 15 residues. The DNA of the CDR3 is TGTGCCAGCAGCTTAGATCCCCTAGCAGCCGAGACCCAGTACTTC. Translation gives CASSLDPLAAETQYF.

The chain combines TRBV6-6 with TRBJ1-1, with 9 positions matching TRBD1. The CDR3 runs to 15 residues. From germline, CDR1 is MNHNY and CDR2 SVGAGI (reference sequence). J was trimmed by 6 bases and V by 0 bases; bases with no gene match: 5. The CDR3 loop is CASSYSGTGPPEAFF. CDR3 coding DNA: TGTGCCAGCAGTTACTCAGGGACAGGGCCACCTGAAGCTTTCTTT.

CDR3 in amino acids: CASSGGLAGFSYEQYF. CDR3 coding DNA: TGTGCCAGCAGTGGGGGACTAGCGGGTTTCTCCTACGAGCAGTACTTC. V and J are TRBV28 and TRBJ2-7; 12 bases fit TRBD2. Germline loops: CDR1 MDHEN, CDR2 SYDVKM. The CDR3 has 16 residues. V shed 5 bases and J 0 bases; nucleotides not matched to a gene: 5.

This clonotype has at least ten counts. This rearrangement joins TRBV7-2 to TRBJ2-7, with D perhaps TRBD2 (5 bases). V lost 2 bases, J lost 2 bases, and 10 bases lay in between. The germline CDR1 and CDR2 sequences are SGHTA and FQGNSA. There are 14 residues in the CDR3. The CDR3 protein is CASSLRGSPYEQYF. CDR3 DNA sequence: TGTGCCAGCAGCTTAAGAGGGAGCCCCTACGAGCAGTACTTC.

This clonotype turned up a few times. The genes are TRBV7-9 and TRBJ1-3; D is undetermined. V was cut by 2 bases and J by 2 bases, with 7 bases left in between. CDR3 length: 14 residues. Germline V CDR1 and CDR2: SEHNR, FQNEAQ (reference sequence). CDR3 DNA sequence: TGTGCCAGCAGCTTATCTCGCACTGGAAACACCATATATTTT. It codes for CASSLSRTGNTIYF.